The 24 T cell receptor beta chains below come from one sample, sequenced in a study of identical twins. TCRdb independently ran MiXCR on the 5' RACE reads; one entry per CDR3 protein. The data hold about 470,000 distinct CDR3 sequences, with 24% observed a single time. Another study also made use of these data, one on T cells expressing NK-cell markers.

The material sequenced was CD4+ T cells sorted from blood. The receptors were gathered from a woman aged 18 to 35 in good health.

A few counts support this clonotype. V and J are TRBV7-9 and TRBJ2-1; 8 nucleotides match TRBD2. Trimming cost V 6 bases and J 2 bases; bases outside gene matches: 9. The CDR3 runs to 16 residues. Looked up from germline, CDR1 is SEHNR and CDR2 is FQNEAQ (reference sequence). CDR3 amino acids: CASSGEGREAYNEQFF. The DNA for the CDR3 is TGTGCCAGCAGTGGGGAAGGGCGGGAGGCCTACAATGAGCAGTTCTTC.

V gene TRBV2 combines with J gene TRBJ2-7; D gene ambiguous. Per the germline V gene, CDR1 is SNHLY and CDR2 is FYNNEI. V was pared by 3 bases and J by 6 bases, with 6 bases between. There are 11 residues in the CDR3. The CDR3: CASSDWAEQYF. The CDR3 DNA is TGTGCCAGCAGTGACTGGGCCGAGCAGTACTTC.

V usage is TRBV7-6 and J usage is TRBJ1-2, with D perhaps matching TRBD1 (5 bases). This CDR3 contains 11 residues. Germline V gene sequence: CDR1 SGHVS, CDR2 FNYEAQ. The V end lost 6 bases, the J end lost 7 bases, and 9 bases lay between the germline ends. The CDR3 here is CASSKGVGYTF. For the CDR3, the DNA is TGTGCCAGCAGTAAAGGGGTTGGCTACACCTTC.

The rearrangement uses TRBV20-1 and TRBJ2-3, with D hard to call. The CDR3 runs 15 residues. The ends were cut back, 3 bases at V and 1 base at J, with 14 bases in the middle. Germline CDR1 is DFQATT and CDR2 is SNEGSKA (reference sequence). CDR3 protein: CSASGSFRGTDTQYF. The CDR3 bases are TGCAGTGCTAGTGGGTCCTTCCGAGGCACAGATACGCAGTATTTT.

The chain has TRBV7-8 and TRBJ1-2; D is unresolved. Germline V gene data show CDR1 as SGHVS and CDR2 as FQNEAQ. The CDR3 has 13 amino acids. The V end was cut by 1 base, the J end by 4 bases, with 7 bases between. For the CDR3, the DNA is TGTGCCAGCAGCTTAGAACGGATCTATGGCTACACCTTC. This encodes CASSLERIYGYTF.

This clonotype was seen more than once but under ten times. The CDR3 sequence is CASSYMLSNQPQHF. In DNA, the CDR3 is TGTGCCAGCAGTTATATGCTTAGCAATCAGCCCCAGCATTTT. V usage is TRBV12-3 or TRBV12-4 and J usage is TRBJ1-5, with no clear D. The V end lost 4 bases, the J end lost 0 bases, and 7 bases lay between the germline ends. The CDR3 totals 14 residues.

The chain recombines TRBV9 with TRBJ2-1, with a weak D call TRBD2 (5 bases). Trimming took off 0 bases at V and 2 bases at J, with 15 bases between the two ends. Germline V gene sequence: CDR1 SGDLS, CDR2 YYNGEE. This CDR3 region has 17 residues. CDR3 DNA sequence: TGTGCCAGCAGCGTAGGTATAGGCAGCGGAACCTACAATGAGCAGTTCTTC. This sequence encodes CASSVGIGSGTYNEQFF.

V usage is TRBV23-1 and J usage is TRBJ2-2; 8 nucleotides agree with TRBD2. TRBV23-1 is labeled an ORF, and its function is uncertain. The CDR3 is 16 amino acids. J lost 0 bases, V lost 2 bases, and 2 bases had no gene match. The DNA for the CDR3 is TGCGCCAGCAGTCAAAAGCGGGGGACGAACACCGGGGAGCTGTTTTTT. Protein product: CASSQKRGTNTGELFF.

The chain recombines TRBV5-1 with TRBJ1-1, with TRBD1 as a possible D gene (5 bases). CDR1 and CDR2 from the germline V gene are SGHRS and YFSETQ. CDR3 length: 15 amino acids. V lost 4 bases and J lost 1, with 14 bases in between. The CDR3 bases are TGCGCCAGCAGCCACGGACACACCCCGAACACTGAAGCTTTCTTT. Amino acids: CASSHGHTPNTEAFF.

The rearrangement joins TRBV20-1 to TRBJ2-5; TRBD2 aligns across 7 bases. The CDR3 totals 12 residues. J gave up 2 bases and V 6 bases, and 3 bases lay outside the gene matches. Germline CDR1 reads DFQATT; CDR2 reads SNEGSKA (reference sequence). The CDR3 loop reads CSAQRGQETQYF. The CDR3 bases are TGCAGTGCACAGCGGGGACAAGAGACCCAGTACTTC.

The CDR3 DNA sequence: TGTGCCAGCAGTTACCGCGGGGGGGTGGGAGATACGCAGTATTTT. Translation: CASSYRGGVGDTQYF. The chain employs TRBV6-5 and TRBJ2-3, with TRBD2 matching 9 bases. Germline CDR1 MNHEY, CDR2 SVGAGI. This CDR3 has 15 amino acids. Losses at the gene ends were 2 bases for V and 5 bases for J; bases not matched to a gene: 5.

This clonotype was picked up a small number of times. CDR3 bases: TGCGCCAGCAGCGGAGGGTTGGGACTAGCGGGGCGGGAAGATACGCAGTATTTT. This encodes CASSGGLGLAGREDTQYF. The chain is built from TRBV10-2 and TRBJ2-3; 13 nucleotides match TRBD2. With 6 bases clipped from V and 5 bases from J, the junction kept 14 bases outside the gene matches. This CDR3 is 18 amino acids long. Looked up from germline, CDR1 is WSHSY and CDR2 is SAAADI.

This rearrangement joins TRBV5-1 to TRBJ2-2; either TRBD1 or TRBD2 may fit D (5 bases each). V was shortened by 4 bases and J by 5 bases, with 21 bases between the two germline ends. Germline lookup yields CDR1 SGHRS and CDR2 YFSETQ. CDR3 length equals 17 residues. The CDR3 nucleotides are TGCGCCAGCAGCGAAAGTCGGGGCCCGAGGGGTACCGGGGAGCTGTTTTTT. It is translated as CASSESRGPRGTGELFF.

This chain links TRBV12-3 or TRBV12-4 with TRBJ2-1; D is undetermined. The CDR3 has 10 residues. V was trimmed by 6 bases and J by 12 bases, leaving 9 bases between them. DNA of the CDR3: TGTGCCAGCAGCCTGGTTCTGCAGTTCTTC. Translated, it gives CASSLVLQFF.

There are a few counts of this clonotype. The V and J genes are TRBV12-3 or TRBV12-4 and TRBJ1-2; the D is unclear. Trimming stripped 5 bases from V and 7 bases from J, with 11 bases between. The CDR3 is made up of 12 amino acids. In DNA, the CDR3 is TGTGCCAGCAGTAAAAGTGGGGTTGGCTACACCTTC. Its translation: CASSKSGVGYTF.

This clonotype was detected only a few times. The chain combines TRBV10-3 with TRBJ2-3; TRBD2 agrees at 9 bases. V gave up 4 bases and J gave up 5 bases; unmatched junction bases: 13. This CDR3 is built from 17 residues. The germline gives CDR1 ENHRY, CDR2 SYGVKD. CDR3 region: CAISADSGRGGQDTQYF. The CDR3 DNA reads as TGTGCCATCAGTGCAGATAGCGGGAGAGGGGGCCAAGATACGCAGTATTTT.

This clonotype was counted a few times. The V and J genes are TRBV12-3 or TRBV12-4 and TRBJ2-2; D not resolved. This CDR3 has 16 residues. The V end lost 2 bases, the J end lost 4 bases, and 14 bases lay between the germline ends. The CDR3 DNA is TGTGCCAGCAGTTTAAGCCCCGCCAGTACCACCGGGGAGCTGTTTTTT. It is translated as CASSLSPASTTGELFF.

The genes are TRBV9 and TRBJ1-1; tentatively, D is TRBD1 (6 bases). The V end lost 4 bases, the J end lost 4 bases, and 14 bases lay between the germline ends. CDR3 length: 14 amino acids. Germline V gene lookup returns CDR1 SGDLS and CDR2 YYNGEE. The CDR3 loop is CASSLYRASTEAFF. The DNA of the CDR3 is TGTGCCAGCAGCCTATACAGGGCATCCACTGAAGCTTTCTTT.

V is TRBV6-2 or TRBV6-3 and J is TRBJ2-4; 7 bases fit TRBD2. The junction had 24 bases not matched to a gene; V was cut back by 2 bases and J by 2 bases. CDR3 length equals 22 residues. Germline V gives CDR1 MNHEY, CDR2 SVGEGT. CDR3 amino acids: CASSYPRGGEETRRTSKNIQYF. CDR3 nucleotide sequence: TGTGCCAGCAGTTACCCGCGTGGGGGGGAGGAGACTAGAAGGACGTCCAAAAACATTCAGTACTTC.

The chain is built from TRBV29-1 and TRBJ2-7; 7 positions agree with TRBD1. CDR3 length: 11 amino acids. In germline, CDR1 is SQVTM, CDR2 ANQGSEA. Trimming cost V 6 bases and J 7 bases; bases outside gene matches: 6. The DNA of the CDR3 is TGCAGCGTAAAGACAGGGTTTGAGCAGTACTTC. This codes for CSVKTGFEQYF.

Details on this clonotype: The junction departs from germline at one end; a sequencing error may be responsible. V usage is TRBV20-1 and J usage is TRBJ2-1; 7 bases map to TRBD2. Germline CDR1 and CDR2: DFQATT and SNEGSKA (reference sequence). This CDR3 spans 13 amino acids. DNA for the CDR3: TGCAGTGGAGGGCAGCGGGGCTACTATGAGCAGTTCTTC. It codes for CSGGQRGYYEQFF.

The chain employs TRBV10-2 and TRBJ2-3, with 11 bases fitting TRBD2. The CDR3 is made up of 18 amino acids. V was clipped by 5 bases and J by 0 bases; unmatched bases: 10. Germline values: CDR1 WSHSY, CDR2 SAAADI. CDR3 region: CASSKLAGDVVSTDTQYF. The CDR3, as DNA: TGCGCCAGCAGTAAACTAGCGGGAGACGTTGTGAGCACAGATACGCAGTATTTT.

The V and J genes are TRBV2 and TRBJ2-1, with D perhaps assigned TRBD1 or TRBD2 (6 bases each). Germline lookup yields CDR1 SNHLY and CDR2 FYNNEI. V was pared by 8 bases and J by 8 bases, with 25 bases between. This CDR3 has 16 residues. In DNA, the CDR3 is TGTGCCAGCCACTCTCTCGGGAGAGGGGGGAATCATGAGCAGTTCTTC. Residues: CASHSLGRGGNHEQFF.

The chain joins TRBV9 to TRBJ1-1; 8 bases agree with TRBD1. Germline V gives CDR1 SGDLS, CDR2 YYNGEE. V shed 2 bases, J shed 3 bases, and the junction held 3 bases outside the gene matches. The CDR3 is 14 residues long. The CDR3 reads CASSVGDRHTEAFF. The CDR3 bases are TGTGCCAGCAGCGTCGGGGACAGGCACACTGAAGCTTTCTTT.